This is a list of T cell receptor beta chains from one sample in a study of cytomegalovirus exposure and HLA in healthy donors. Here immunoSEQ multiplex PCR was the method, and the copy in TCRdb shows in-frame clones only, minus some. Of over 150,000 clones in the sample, 75% to 85% are singletons; the top ten hold about an eighth. The sequenced sample consisted of PBMCs. These TCRs come from a woman in her 30s in good health and CMV-seropositive. CDR3s include the opening cysteine and the closing phenylalanine or tryptophan. The order of the fields is J gene, V gene, D gene, clone size, CDR3 protein, CDR3 DNA. D genes are given only for firm matches. Clone size appears in some rows only: once, few, many, or a class for an expanded clone.

TRBJ2-7 TRBV9 - - CASSVSEGFIAEQYF TGTGCCAGCAGCGTATCAGAGGGTTTTATTGCCGAGCAGTACTTC
TRBJ1-4 TRBV6-1 - few CASSDRGSANEKLFF TGTGCCAGCAGTGACAGGGGTTCAGCTAATGAAAAACTGTTTTTT
TRBJ2-7 TRBV7-2 TRBD2 - CASSPRTSSYEQYF TGTGCCAGCAGCCCCAGGACTAGCTCGTACGAGCAGTACTTC
TRBJ2-7 TRBV10-2 TRBD2 - CASSSEREGVFSYEQYF TGCGCCAGCAGTTCCGAGCGGGAGGGAGTATTTTCCTACGAGCAGTACTTC
TRBJ1-3 TRBV5-1 - - CASSLSGSGNTIYF TGCGCCAGCAGCTTGTCAGGGTCTGGAAACACCATATATTTT
TRBJ1-1 TRBV9 - - CASSEGYSVNTEAFF TGTGCCAGCAGCGAGGGGTATTCCGTGAACACTGAAGCTTTCTTT
TRBJ1-1 TRBV27 - - CASSFGFSGTEAFF TGTGCCAGCAGTTTTGGGTTTTCGGGCACTGAAGCTTTCTTT
TRBJ2-3 TRBV6-4 TRBD1 - CASSESGGFDTQYF TGTGCCAGCAGTGAGTCAGGGGGCTTTGATACGCAGTATTTT
TRBJ2-1 TRBV29-1 - - CSVEAPGIYNEQFF TGCAGCGTTGAAGCCCCCGGGATTTACAATGAGCAGTTCTTC
TRBJ2-3 TRBV29-1 TRBD2 - CSVGPSLRWGGSTDTQYF TGCAGCGTTGGCCCCTCACTGAGATGGGGGGGGAGCACAGATACGCAGTATTTT
TRBJ2-7 TRBV28 - - CASSSPPRQTYEQYF TGTGCCAGCAGTTCCCCTCCCCGACAGACCTACGAGCAGTACTTC
TRBJ2-7 TRBV15 TRBD1 few CATSRSRDSRYEQYF TGTGCCACCAGCAGATCCCGGGACAGTCGCTACGAGCAGTACTTC
TRBJ1-2 TRBV29-1 - - CSVVSRAGGYTF TGCAGCGTTGTGTCCAGGGCCGGGGGGTACACCTTC
TRBJ2-7 TRBV4-1 - - CASSPSRDNFYEQYF TGCGCCAGCAGCCCTTCCCGGGACAACTTCTACGAGCAGTACTTC
TRBJ2-7 TRBV2 TRBD1 - CASSEMGQGSYEQYF TGTGCCAGCAGTGAAATGGGACAGGGCTCCTACGAGCAGTACTTC
TRBJ2-7 TRBV11-2 - - CASSFDYSYEQYF TGTGCCAGCAGCTTCGACTACTCCTACGAGCAGTACTTC
TRBJ2-7 TRBV7-6 - - CASSFTGTEQYF TGTGCCAGCAGCTTCACAGGTACCGAGCAGTACTTC
TRBJ2-7 TRBV5-1 - - CASSPWSAGMEYF TGCGCCAGCAGCCCGTGGAGTGCGGGGATGGAGTACTTC
TRBJ1-2 TRBV6-1 - - CASGQYPGYTF TGTGCCAGCGGGCAGTATCCCGGCTACACCTTC
TRBJ1-1 TRBV25-1 - - CASSGGRTVPTEAFF TGTGCCAGCAGTGGAGGACGGACTGTTCCCACTGAAGCTTTCTTT
TRBJ2-2 TRBV29-1 TRBD2 - CSVGLRGVTSGPNTGELFF TGCAGCGTTGGTCTTCGTGGTGTGACTAGCGGGCCGAACACCGGGGAGCTGTTTTTT
TRBJ1-1 TRBV29-1 - few CSVVPHREGEAFF TGCAGCGTTGTACCGCACAGGGAAGGTGAAGCTTTCTTT
TRBJ2-3 TRBV19 TRBD2 - CASSIDGRSADTQYF TGTGCCAGTAGTATAGACGGGAGGTCGGCAGATACGCAGTATTTT
TRBJ2-7 TRBV28 TRBD1 - CASSLWDRDYEQYF TGTGCCAGCAGTTTGTGGGACAGGGACTACGAGCAGTACTTC
TRBJ1-2 TRBV11-2 - - CASSLTANYGYTF TGTGCCAGCAGCTTAACTGCTAACTATGGCTACACCTTC
TRBJ2-5 TRBV9 - - CASSVRVSETQYF TGTGCCAGCAGCGTAAGAGTTTCAGAGACCCAGTACTTC
TRBJ1-4 TRBV10-3 - - CAIREVGHEKLFF TGTGCCATCAGAGAGGTGGGGCATGAAAAACTGTTTTTT
TRBJ1-5 TRBV7-9 - - CASSGNRQQPQHF TGTGCCAGCAGCGGTAACAGGCAGCAGCCCCAGCATTTT
TRBJ1-4 TRBV5-8 - once CASSLGQDPTANEKLFF TGTGCCAGCAGCTTGGGACAGGACCCCACTGCTAATGAAAAACTGTTTTTT
TRBJ1-5 TRBV6-1 - - CASSWSTNQPQHF TGTGCCAGCAGTTGGTCTACGAATCAGCCCCAGCATTTT
TRBJ2-7 TRBV28 TRBD1 - CASELYRGRRITSSYEQYF TGTGCCAGCGAGCTTTACAGGGGGCGCCGAATAACGAGCTCCTACGAGCAGTACTTC
TRBJ2-7 TRBV2 TRBD1 - CASSDGTGIYEQYF TGTGCCAGCAGTGACGGGACAGGGATCTACGAGCAGTACTTC
TRBJ2-1 TRBV30 TRBD2 once CAWRPGTSGRANEQFF TGTGCCTGGCGACCCGGGACTAGCGGGAGGGCCAATGAGCAGTTCTTC
TRBJ1-2 TRBV15 - - CATSRTGTPRYGYTF TGTGCCACCAGCAGGACCGGGACTCCCCGCTATGGCTACACCTTC
TRBJ2-7 TRBV7-9 - - CASSLAAYGGQPEQYF TGTGCCAGCAGCTTAGCTGCGTATGGCGGCCAACCCGAGCAGTACTTC
TRBJ2-7 TRBV7-9 - - CASSLSREVNEQYF TGTGCCAGCAGCCTGAGTAGGGAGGTAAACGAGCAGTACTTC
TRBJ2-7 TRBV5-1 TRBD1 - CASRQGYEQYF TGCGCCAGCAGACAGGGGTACGAGCAGTACTTC
TRBJ2-7 TRBV28 - - CASGAGMYEQYF TGTGCCAGCGGTGCAGGGATGTACGAGCAGTACTTC
TRBJ1-5 TRBV6-1 - - CARGQLNQPQHF TGTGCCAGAGGACAGCTCAATCAGCCCCAGCATTTT
TRBJ1-2 TRBV6-5 - once CASSSSASYGYTF TGTGCCAGCAGTTCTAGCGCAAGCTATGGCTACACCTTC
TRBJ2-5 TRBV15 - - CATSVRRGETQYF TGTGCCACCAGCGTCCGAAGGGGGGAGACCCAGTACTTC
TRBJ2-1 TRBV27 TRBD2 - CASSVQRGGSWEQFF TGTGCCAGCAGTGTCCAGCGGGGAGGGTCTTGGGAGCAGTTCTTC
TRBJ2-1 TRBV7-6 - once CASSLAGGVEYNEQFF TGTGCCAGCAGCTTAGCGGGGGGAGTGGAATACAATGAGCAGTTCTTC
TRBJ2-7 TRBV20-1 - - CSAYRDYEQYF TGCAGTGCTTACAGGGATTACGAGCAGTACTTC
TRBJ1-2 TRBV6-5 TRBD1 few CASSYSPQGARYGYTF TGTGCCAGCAGTTACTCGCCCCAGGGGGCTAGGTATGGCTACACCTTC
TRBJ1-2 TRBV11-2 - - CASSLTLDRNYGYTF TGTGCCAGCAGCCTTACCCTGGACAGAAACTATGGCTACACCTTC
TRBJ2-1 TRBV29-1 TRBD2 - CSVEGFGTSLGEQFF TGCAGCGTTGAAGGGTTCGGGACTAGCCTCGGTGAGCAGTTCTTC
TRBJ2-7 TRBV28 - - CASGPPRGNYPYEQYF TGTGCCAGCGGTCCCCCCAGGGGCAACTATCCCTACGAGCAGTACTTC
TRBJ1-2 TRBV6-5 TRBD1 few CASSPDRAFGYTF TGTGCCAGCAGTCCTGACAGGGCTTTCGGCTACACCTTC
TRBJ2-3 TRBV5-1 - - CASSVQELDTQYF TGCGCCAGCAGCGTCCAGGAATTAGATACGCAGTATTTT
TRBJ1-5 TRBV11-1 - - CASSLGAGINQPQHF TGTGCCAGCAGCTTAGGGGCAGGGATCAATCAGCCCCAGCATTTT
TRBJ2-7 TRBV7-2 TRBD2 - CASSTLAGFSYEQYF TGTGCCAGCAGCACGCTAGCGGGCTTCTCCTACGAGCAGTACTTC
TRBJ2-4 TRBV5-1 TRBD1 - CASSLAEGAVKNIQYF TGCGCCAGCAGCTTGGCCGAGGGGGCCGTCAAAAACATTCAGTACTTC
TRBJ1-1 TRBV27 - - CASSLSLNTEAFF TGTGCCAGCAGTTTATCCCTAAACACTGAAGCTTTCTTT
TRBJ2-3 TRBV10-3 - few CAISEYSTDTQYF TGTGCCATCAGTGAATATAGCACAGATACGCAGTATTTT